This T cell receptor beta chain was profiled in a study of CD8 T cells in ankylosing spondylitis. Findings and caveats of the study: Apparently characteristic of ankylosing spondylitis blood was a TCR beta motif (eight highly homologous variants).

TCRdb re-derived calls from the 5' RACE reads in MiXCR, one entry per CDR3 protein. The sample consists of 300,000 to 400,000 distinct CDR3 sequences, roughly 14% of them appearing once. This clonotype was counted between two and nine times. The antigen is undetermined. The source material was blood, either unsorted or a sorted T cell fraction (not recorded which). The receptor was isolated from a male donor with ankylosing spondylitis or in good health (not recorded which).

The DNA for the CDR3 is TGTGCCAGCAAATATCGAGAGGCCGGGGAGCTGTTTTTT. It translates to CASKYREAGELFF. The rearrangement links TRBV27 to TRBJ2-2; no clear D gene. Looked up from germline, CDR1 is MNHEY and CDR2 is SMNVEV (reference sequence). V lost 7 bases and J lost 6, with 12 bases in between. The CDR3 loop spans 13 amino acids.